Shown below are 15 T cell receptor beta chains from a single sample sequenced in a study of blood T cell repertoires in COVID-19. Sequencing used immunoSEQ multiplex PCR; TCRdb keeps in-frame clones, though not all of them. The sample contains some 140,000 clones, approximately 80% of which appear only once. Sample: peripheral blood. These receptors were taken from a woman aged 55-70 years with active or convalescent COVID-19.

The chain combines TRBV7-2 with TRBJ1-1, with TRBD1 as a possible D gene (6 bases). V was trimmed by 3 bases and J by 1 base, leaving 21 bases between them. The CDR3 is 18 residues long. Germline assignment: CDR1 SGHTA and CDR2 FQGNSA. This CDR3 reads CASSFRGYGGVKNTEAFF. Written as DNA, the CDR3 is TGTGCCAGCAGCTTTAGGGGGTATGGGGGCGTTAAGAACACTGAAGCTTTCTTT.

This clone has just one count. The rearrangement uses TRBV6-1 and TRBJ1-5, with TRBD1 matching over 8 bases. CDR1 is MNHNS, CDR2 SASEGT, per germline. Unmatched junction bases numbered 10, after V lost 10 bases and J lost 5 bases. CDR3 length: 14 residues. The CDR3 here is CATSGGRDDQPQHF. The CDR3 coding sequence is TGTGCCACCTCAGGGGGCAGGGATGATCAGCCCCAGCATTTT.

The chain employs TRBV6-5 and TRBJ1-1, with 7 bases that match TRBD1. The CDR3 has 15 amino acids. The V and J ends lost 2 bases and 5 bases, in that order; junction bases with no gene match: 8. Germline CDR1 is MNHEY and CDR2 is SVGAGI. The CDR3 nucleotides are TGTGCCAGCAGTTACCCGAAGACAGGGAAGACTGAAGCTTTCTTT. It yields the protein CASSYPKTGKTEAFF.

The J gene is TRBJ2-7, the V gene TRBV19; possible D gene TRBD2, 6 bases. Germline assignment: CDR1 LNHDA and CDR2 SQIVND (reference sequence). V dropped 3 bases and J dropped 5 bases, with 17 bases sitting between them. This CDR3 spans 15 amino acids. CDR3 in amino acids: CASSITGEPHHEQYF. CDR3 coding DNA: TGTGCCAGTAGTATCACGGGAGAGCCTCACCACGAGCAGTACTTC.

CDR3 in amino acids: CASNPGGNQPQHF. The CDR3 DNA reads TGTGCCAGCAACCCAGGGGGGAATCAGCCCCAGCATTTT. The chain joins TRBV6-5 to TRBJ1-5; 7 nucleotides line up with TRBD1. CDR3 length equals 13 residues. Trimming cost V 7 bases and J 4 bases; bases outside gene matches: 4. Germline CDR1 MNHEY, CDR2 SVGAGI.

CDR3 region: CASSQQGAGRTNEKLFF. The CDR3 nucleotides read TGCGCCAGCAGCCAGCAGGGGGCGGGACGGACTAATGAAAAACTGTTTTTT. V is TRBV4-1 and J is TRBJ1-4, with 8 bases that match TRBD1. This CDR3 region has 17 residues. J was trimmed by 2 bases and V by 3 bases; bases with no gene match: 8. CDR1 and CDR2 (germline): MGHRA, YSYEKL.

This CDR3 reads CASSESGWAGDYGYTF. The DNA of the CDR3 is TGTGCCAGCAGTGAGTCGGGCTGGGCAGGGGACTATGGCTACACCTTC. J is TRBJ1-2 and V is TRBV6-1; tentative D call: TRBD1 (6 bases). There are 16 residues in the CDR3. Germline CDR1 MNHNS, CDR2 SASEGT. Trimming took off 3 bases at V and 3 bases at J, with 17 bases between the two ends.

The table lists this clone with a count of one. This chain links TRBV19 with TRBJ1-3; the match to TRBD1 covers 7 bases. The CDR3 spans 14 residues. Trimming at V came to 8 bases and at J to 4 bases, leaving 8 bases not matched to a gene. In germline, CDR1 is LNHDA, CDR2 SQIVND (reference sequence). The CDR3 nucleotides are TGTGCCAGTTTGAAACAGGGGCCGGGAAACACCATATATTTT. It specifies CASLKQGPGNTIYF.

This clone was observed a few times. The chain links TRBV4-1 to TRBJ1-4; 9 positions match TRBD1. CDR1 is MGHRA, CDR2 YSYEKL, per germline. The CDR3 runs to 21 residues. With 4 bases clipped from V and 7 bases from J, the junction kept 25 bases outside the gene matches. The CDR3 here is CASSRGWGQGSRGTRVEKLFF. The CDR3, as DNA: TGCGCCAGCAGCCGCGGATGGGGACAGGGTTCAAGGGGGACAAGGGTTGAAAAACTGTTTTTT.

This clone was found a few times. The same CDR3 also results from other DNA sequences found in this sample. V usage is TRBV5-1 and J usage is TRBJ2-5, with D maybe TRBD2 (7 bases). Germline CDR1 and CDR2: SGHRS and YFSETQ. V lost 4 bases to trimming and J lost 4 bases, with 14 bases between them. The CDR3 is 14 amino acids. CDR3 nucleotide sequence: TGCGCCAGCAGCGGGGGGGGCCCCGGAGAGACCCAGTACTTC. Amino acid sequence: CASSGGGPGETQYF.

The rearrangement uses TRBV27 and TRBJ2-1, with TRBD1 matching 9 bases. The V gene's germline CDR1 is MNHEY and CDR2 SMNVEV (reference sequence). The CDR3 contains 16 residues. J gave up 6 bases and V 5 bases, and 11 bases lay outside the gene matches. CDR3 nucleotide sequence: TGTGCCAGCAGTCCTCTTGGGACAGGGTGGGTCAATGAGCAGTTCTTC. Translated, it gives CASSPLGTGWVNEQFF.

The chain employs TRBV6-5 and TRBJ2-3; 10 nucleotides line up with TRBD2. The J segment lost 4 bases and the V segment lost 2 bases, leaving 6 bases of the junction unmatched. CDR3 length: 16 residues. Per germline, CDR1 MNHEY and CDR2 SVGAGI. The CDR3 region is CASSYESGGVADTQYF. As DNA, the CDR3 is TGTGCCAGCAGTTACGAGAGCGGGGGGGTAGCAGATACGCAGTATTTT.

The CDR3 loop is CASSMTRPYEQYF. CDR3 nucleotide sequence: TGTGCCAGCAGCATGACTAGACCCTACGAGCAGTACTTC. The J gene is TRBJ2-7, the V gene TRBV11-2; D possibly corresponds to TRBD2 (6 bases). The V gene lost 5 bases and the J gene lost 2 bases, with 10 bases spanning the gap. Germline V gene sequence: CDR1 SGHAT, CDR2 FQNNGV. The CDR3 sequence is 13 residues long.

DNA of the CDR3: TGTGCCAGCAGCTTAGGAGGGGGCTTGGGCTATGGCTACACCTTC. It codes for CASSLGGGLGYGYTF. This sequence joins TRBV7-8 and TRBJ1-2, with 7 bases matching TRBD1. CDR1 is SGHVS and CDR2 is FQNEAQ in the germline V gene. Trimming removed 1 base from V and 4 bases from J; junction bases left unmatched: 6. CDR3 length: 15 residues.

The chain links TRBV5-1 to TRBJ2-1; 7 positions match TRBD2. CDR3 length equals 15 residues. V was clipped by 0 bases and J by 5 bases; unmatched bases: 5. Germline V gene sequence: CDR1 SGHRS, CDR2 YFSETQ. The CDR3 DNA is TGCGCCAGCAGCTTGGCCCCTAGCGGTAACAATGAGCAGTTCTTC. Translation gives CASSLAPSGNNEQFF.